Shown below are 30 T cell receptor beta chains from a single sample sequenced in a study of blood T cell repertoires in COVID-19. The repertoire was sequenced with immunoSEQ multiplex PCR; TCRdb's copy has only in-frame clones and lacks some. The repertoire holds under 250,000 clones, with about 83% as singletons. Sample: peripheral blood. Every receptor here comes from a woman older than 75 with COVID-19, enrolled during active disease.

This clone was detected a few times. The chain joins TRBV18 to TRBJ2-7; D might be TRBD1 (6 bases). The length of the CDR3 is 14 residues. CDR1 and CDR2 from the germline V gene are KGHSH and LQKENI. Deletions cut 8 bases from V and 3 bases from J, with 17 bases between. The CDR3 loop is CASRRAGEGYEQYF. The CDR3 region has the DNA TGTGCCAGCCGGCGGGCAGGGGAAGGCTACGAGCAGTACTTC.

This clone was seen only once. The J gene is TRBJ1-1, the V gene TRBV5-6; TRBD1 matches at 11 bases. Trimming removed 3 bases from V and 5 bases from J; junction bases left unmatched: 6. Germline-derived CDR1 and CDR2 are SGHDT and YYEEEE. The CDR3 is made up of 15 amino acids. For the CDR3, the DNA is TGTGCCAGCAGCTACCGGGACAGGGGGGCGACTGAAGCTTTCTTT. It translates to CASSYRDRGATEAFF.

The V call is TRBV4-1, the J call TRBJ2-7, with D tentatively TRBD2 (5 bases). The CDR3 spans 13 residues. The V gene's germline CDR1 is MGHRA and CDR2 YSYEKL. Trimming pared 0 bases from V and 7 bases from J, leaving 10 bases between. As DNA, the CDR3 is TGCGCCAGCAGCCAAGACCGGGGATGGGAGCAGTACGTC. The encoded protein is CASSQDRGWEQYV.

This clone was seen once. A read error may account for a junction end that differs from germline. The chain links TRBV29-1 to TRBJ2-4; 10 bases agree with TRBD2. Germline-derived CDR1 and CDR2 are SQVTM and ANQGSEA. The CDR3 totals 16 residues. CDR3 sequence (DNA): TGCAGCGTTGAAGTCCAAAGCGGGGGGGCCAGAAACATTCAGTACTTC. It specifies CSVEVQSGGARNIQYF.

This clone was counted once. The chain couples TRBV18 to TRBJ1-5, with 7 bases fitting TRBD1. CDR3 length equals 14 residues. The ends lost 1 base at V and 7 bases at J; junction bases unmatched: 4. Germline-derived CDR1 and CDR2 are KGHSH and LQKENI. The CDR3 DNA follows: TGTGCCAGCTCACCACAAGGGGGCGAACAGCCCCAGCATTTT. This translates into CASSPQGGEQPQHF. The full variable domain, completed using reference TRBV18 and TRBJ1-5, is NAGVMQNPRHLVRRRGQEARLRCSPMKGHSHVYWYRQLPEEGLKFMVYLQKENIIDESGMPKERFSAEFPKEGPSILRIQQVVRGDSAAYFCASSPQGGEQPQHFGDGTRLSIL.

The genes are TRBV5-4 and TRBJ1-5, with TRBD1 identical over 7 bases. Germline CDR1 is SGHNT and CDR2 is YYREEE (reference sequence). The CDR3 runs to 15 residues. V was pared by 4 bases and J by 2 bases, with 6 bases of the junction left unmatched. CDR3 nucleotides: TGTGCCAGCAGCCCCGGGACAGAACGCAATCAGCCCCAGCATTTT. Its protein is CASSPGTERNQPQHF.

This clone was seen a single time. The chain carries TRBV12-3 or TRBV12-4 and TRBJ2-1; D uncertain. The V gene lost 6 bases and the J gene lost 6 bases, with 9 bases spanning the gap. This CDR3 spans 12 amino acids. As DNA, the CDR3 is TGTGCCAGCAGCCGAAACAGCAATGAGCAGTTCTTC. Encoded protein: CASSRNSNEQFF.

This clone was counted a few times. CDR3 amino acids: CASSLADRETGGYTF. As DNA, the CDR3 is TGTGCCAGCAGCTTAGCTGACAGGGAAACGGGTGGCTACACCTTC. The chain joins TRBV7-9 to TRBJ1-2; 7 bases fit TRBD1. Germline V gene data show CDR1 as SEHNR and CDR2 as FQNEAQ (reference sequence). J lost 7 bases, V lost 0 bases, and 8 bases had no gene match. CDR3 length equals 15 residues.

This rearrangement joins TRBV28 to TRBJ1-6, with 7 bases matching TRBD1. Trimming removed 6 bases from V and 6 bases from J; junction bases left unmatched: 8. The V gene's germline CDR1 is MDHEN and CDR2 SYDVKM. The CDR3 extends over 15 amino acids. For the CDR3, the DNA is TGTGCCAGCAGACCCGGGACAGTGCTTAATTCACCCCTCCACTTT. It yields the protein CASRPGTVLNSPLHF.

The chain recombines TRBV5-1 with TRBJ2-4; D uncertain. Germline CDR1 SGHRS, CDR2 YFSETQ. The CDR3 loop spans 15 amino acids. Trimming cost V 4 bases and J 6 bases, with 17 bases left between them. The CDR3 DNA sequence: TGCGCCAGCAGCCTTGAGCCCTCGGAGTTAAACATTCAGTACTTC. It encodes CASSLEPSELNIQYF.

The V call is TRBV19, the J call TRBJ1-2, with 10 bases fitting TRBD1. The CDR3 length is 17 residues. CDR1 is LNHDA, CDR2 SQIVND, per germline (reference sequence). V was pared by 3 bases and J by 7 bases, with 14 bases of the junction left unmatched. CDR3 sequence reads: CASSISGTGAARAGYTF. Here the CDR3 DNA reads TGTGCCAGTAGTATTTCAGGGACAGGGGCGGCCCGGGCTGGCTACACCTTC.

The chain has TRBV7-9 and TRBJ2-7, with D possibly matching TRBD2 (5 bases). Germline loops: CDR1 SEHNR, CDR2 FQNEAQ (reference sequence). Trimming removed 3 bases at V and 6 bases at J, with 9 bases between. The CDR3 has 12 amino acids. CDR3 nucleotide sequence: TGTGCCAGCAGCTTTAGCGATACCGAGCAGTACGTC. Translation gives CASSFSDTEQYV.

The V and J genes are TRBV6-5 and TRBJ2-7; TRBD2 might be the D (6 bases). CDR1 is MNHEY and CDR2 is SVGAGI in the germline V gene. The CDR3 has 12 residues. The V end lost 11 bases, the J end lost 0 bases, and 11 bases lay between the germline ends. CDR3 protein: CAARGSSYEQYF. The CDR3 DNA reads as TGTGCCGCCCGGGGGAGCTCCTACGAGCAGTACTTC.

The CDR3 loop is CASSSPLTGWKTQYF. CDR3 nucleotides: TGTGCCAGCAGTTCCCCGCTTACAGGGTGGAAGACCCAGTACTTC. The chain links TRBV28 to TRBJ2-5, with D possibly being TRBD1 (6 bases). This CDR3 spans 15 amino acids. Trimming removed 4 bases at V and 6 bases at J, with 18 bases between. Germline CDR1 reads MDHEN; CDR2 reads SYDVKM. Based on the CDR3 plus reference TRBV28 and TRBJ2-5, the full variable domain is DVKVTQSSRYLVKRTGEKVFLECVQDMDHENMFWYRQDPGLGLRLIYFSYDVKMKEKGDIPEGYSVSREKKERFSLILESASTNQTSMYLCASSSPLTGWKTQYFGPGTRLLVL.

The chain is built from TRBV7-9 and TRBJ1-4; D is unresolved. The germline V and J ends were trimmed by 2 bases and 7 bases, with 11 bases remaining between them. Germline lookup yields CDR1 SEHNR and CDR2 FQNEAQ (reference sequence). This CDR3 contains 14 residues. CDR3 nucleotides: TGTGCCAGCAGCTTATTCCCCCGGAGTGAAAAACTGTTTTTT. It is translated as CASSLFPRSEKLFF.

The chain recombines TRBV24-1 with TRBJ2-1; TRBD2 aligns across 14 bases. The CDR3 spans 16 residues. Per germline, CDR1 KGHDR and CDR2 SFDVKD. V lost 5 bases, J lost 6 bases, and 5 bases stayed unmatched. The CDR3 reads CATSGRTSGGSNEQFF. The CDR3, as DNA: TGTGCCACCAGTGGCCGGACTAGCGGGGGGAGCAATGAGCAGTTCTTC.

The chain recombines TRBV6-5 with TRBJ1-1, with D possibly matching TRBD1 (6 bases). V lost 6 bases and J 0 bases, leaving 11 bases between the germline ends. The CDR3 runs to 14 residues. Germline values: CDR1 MNHEY, CDR2 SVGAGI. The CDR3 protein is CASRNDRMNTEAFF. The CDR3 DNA follows: TGTGCCAGCAGAAACGACAGGATGAACACTGAAGCTTTCTTT.

The V call is TRBV18, the J call TRBJ2-2; D is uncertain. The germline CDR1 and CDR2 sequences are KGHSH and LQKENI. V lost 3 bases and J 6 bases, leaving 8 bases between the germline ends. The CDR3 totals 13 residues. The CDR3 region is CASSPNSAGELFF. The DNA of the CDR3 is TGTGCCAGCTCACCCAACAGTGCCGGGGAGCTGTTTTTT.

This clone was seen only a few times. This chain links TRBV7-3 with TRBJ2-3, with 12 bases that match TRBD2. The CDR3 runs to 16 residues. Germline trimming cut 6 bases from V and 5 bases from J; bases unmatched to any gene: 9. The V gene's germline CDR1 is SGHTA and CDR2 FQGTGA. The CDR3 DNA reads as TGTGCCAGCAGTTCTCTAGCGGGGGGGCGAGGAGATACGCAGTATTTT. Translated: CASSSLAGGRGDTQYF.

In this sample, this clone turned up once. The chain joins TRBV6-2 or TRBV6-3 to TRBJ1-2; D is unresolved. The length of the CDR3 is 13 residues. Germline V gene sequence: CDR1 MNHEY, CDR2 SVGEGT. V was cut by 4 bases and J by 7 bases, with 13 bases left in between. The CDR3 protein is CASSSTRGAGYTF. The CDR3 nucleotides are TGTGCCAGCAGTTCAACCCGAGGTGCTGGCTACACCTTC.

J is TRBJ2-1 and V is TRBV18, with 7 nucleotides matching TRBD1. CDR3 length equals 15 residues. CDR1 and CDR2 from the germline V gene are KGHSH and LQKENI. Unmatched junction bases numbered 8, after V lost 4 bases and J lost 5 bases. The CDR3 region is CASSQLRDSHNEQFF. CDR3 nucleotides: TGTGCCAGCTCACAGCTCCGGGACAGTCACAATGAGCAGTTCTTC.

The chain links TRBV9 to TRBJ1-1; a weak D match, TRBD1 (6 bases). The V and J ends lost 6 bases and 7 bases respectively, with 19 bases between them. Germline CDR1 and CDR2: SGDLS and YYNGEE. The CDR3 totals 14 residues. Here the CDR3 DNA reads TGTGCCAGCAACACCGGGACACAACCTCATGAAGCTTTCTTT. Translating gives CASNTGTQPHEAFF.

The chain links TRBV30 to TRBJ2-1; 7 bases map to TRBD2. Germline assignment: CDR1 GTSNPN and CDR2 SVGIG (reference sequence). The CDR3 runs 16 residues. Unmatched junction bases numbered 9, after V lost 3 bases and J lost 1 base. CDR3 loop: CAWRPTVSGSYNEQFF. The CDR3 region has the DNA TGTGCCTGGAGACCTACGGTTAGCGGGTCCTACAATGAGCAGTTCTTC.

V usage is TRBV29-1 and J usage is TRBJ1-2; tentative D call: TRBD1 (5 bases). Deletions cut 0 bases from V and 4 bases from J, with 9 bases between. Germline V gene data show CDR1 as SQVTM and CDR2 as ANQGSEA. This CDR3 is built from 13 residues. The CDR3 region is CSVEDDRSYGYTF. In nucleotides, the CDR3 is TGCAGCGTTGAAGATGACAGAAGCTATGGCTACACCTTC.

In the case of this clone: This same CDR3 is encoded by further DNA sequences in the sample. The genes are TRBV10-3 and TRBJ1-2; no reliable D call. This CDR3 has 14 residues. V was trimmed by 8 bases and J by 3 bases, leaving 16 bases between them. Germline CDR1 ENHRY, CDR2 SYGVKD. CDR3 bases: TGTGCCATCGGAGAGACGCCCCTCGACTATGGCTACACCTTC. It translates to CAIGETPLDYGYTF.

The DNA for the CDR3 is TGTGCCAGCAGTGAAGCGCGGGGGACGGAGGGCTACACCTTC. Protein sequence: CASSEARGTEGYTF. The chain couples TRBV2 to TRBJ1-2, with a possible D match to TRBD1 (5 bases). V was trimmed by 0 bases and J by 8 bases, leaving 13 bases between them. The CDR3 sequence is 14 residues long. Germline lookup yields CDR1 SNHLY and CDR2 FYNNEI.

V gene TRBV4-1 combines with J gene TRBJ1-1; D is unresolved. V lost 0 bases and J lost 0, with 8 bases in between. Germline V CDR1 and CDR2: MGHRA, YSYEKL. The CDR3 is 15 residues long. This chain's CDR3 is CASSQDPQMNTEAFF. In nucleotides, the CDR3 is TGCGCCAGCAGCCAAGATCCCCAGATGAACACTGAAGCTTTCTTT.

The chain combines TRBV19 with TRBJ2-2; 8 bases align to TRBD1. Unmatched junction bases numbered 4, after V lost 8 bases and J lost 8 bases. CDR3 size: 12 residues. Germline loops: CDR1 LNHDA, CDR2 SQIVND (reference sequence). As DNA, the CDR3 is TGTGCCAGTTGCGACAGGGGAGGGGAGCTGTTTTTT. Translation gives CASCDRGGELFF.

The chain joins TRBV18 to TRBJ1-3; 7 nucleotides match TRBD1. CDR3 size: 15 residues. The junction had 5 bases not matched to a gene; V was cut back by 2 bases and J by 4 bases. CDR1 KGHSH and CDR2 LQKENI come from the germline V gene. The CDR3 sequence is CASSPIGQVGNTIYF. The CDR3 DNA follows: TGTGCCAGCTCACCAATTGGACAGGTGGGAAACACCATATATTTT.

This clone was seen only once. V usage is TRBV3-1 (or the pseudogene TRBV3-2) and J usage is TRBJ1-5; the D gene is possibly TRBD1 (6 bases). Germline V gene lookup returns CDR1 LGHDT and CDR2 YNNKEL (reference sequence). The CDR3 covers 15 residues. The ends were cut back, 4 bases at V and 2 bases at J, with 12 bases in the middle. CDR3 amino acids: CASSRSGDGNQPQHF. In DNA, the CDR3 is TGTGCCAGCAGCCGCTCAGGGGATGGCAATCAGCCCCAGCATTTT.